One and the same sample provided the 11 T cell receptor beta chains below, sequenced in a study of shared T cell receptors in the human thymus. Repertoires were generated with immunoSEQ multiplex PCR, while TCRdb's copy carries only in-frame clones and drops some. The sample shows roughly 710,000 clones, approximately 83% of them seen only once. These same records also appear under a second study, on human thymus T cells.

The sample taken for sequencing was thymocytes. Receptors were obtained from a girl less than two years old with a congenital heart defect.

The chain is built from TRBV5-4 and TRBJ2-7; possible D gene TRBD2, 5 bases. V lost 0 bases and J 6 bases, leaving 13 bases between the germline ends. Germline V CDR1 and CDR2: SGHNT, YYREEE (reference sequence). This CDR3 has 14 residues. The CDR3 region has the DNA TGTGCCAGCAGCTTGGGGACGGAGGACTGCGAGCAGTACTTC. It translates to CASSLGTEDCEQYF.

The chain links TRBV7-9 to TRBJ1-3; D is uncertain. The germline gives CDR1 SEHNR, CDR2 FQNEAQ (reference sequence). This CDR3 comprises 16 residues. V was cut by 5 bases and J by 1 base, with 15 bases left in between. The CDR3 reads CASSPRHGGSGNTIYF. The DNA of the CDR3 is TGTGCCAGCAGCCCCAGACACGGCGGGTCTGGAAACACCATATATTTT. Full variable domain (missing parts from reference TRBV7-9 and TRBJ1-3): DTGVSQNPRHKITKRGQNVTFRCDPISEHNRLYWYRQTLGQGPEFLTYFQNEAQLEKSRLLSDRFSAERPKGSFSTLEIQRTEQGDSAMYLCASSPRHGGSGNTIYFGEGSWLTVV.

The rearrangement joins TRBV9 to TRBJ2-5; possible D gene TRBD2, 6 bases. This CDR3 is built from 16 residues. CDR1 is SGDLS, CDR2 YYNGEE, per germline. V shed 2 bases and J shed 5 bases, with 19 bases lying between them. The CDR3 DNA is TGTGCCAGCAGCGTCACCCCGCGGGGATCCCGGGAGACCCAGTACTTC. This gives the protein CASSVTPRGSRETQYF.

The CDR3 DNA follows: TGTGCCAGCAGCGGGCTTGCCTCCTACGAGCAGTACTTC. Its translation is CASSGLASYEQYF. V usage is TRBV9 and J usage is TRBJ2-7, with D uncertain. Germline CDR1 is SGDLS and CDR2 is YYNGEE. The CDR3 sequence is 13 residues long. Trimming shortened V by 3 bases and J by 0 bases, and 7 bases separated the two germline ends.

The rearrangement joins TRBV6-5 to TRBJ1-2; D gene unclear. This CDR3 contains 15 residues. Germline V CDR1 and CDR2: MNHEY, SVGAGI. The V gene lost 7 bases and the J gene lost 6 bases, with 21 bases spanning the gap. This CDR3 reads CASKINMYPCDGYTF. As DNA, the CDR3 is TGTGCCAGCAAAATTAATATGTACCCTTGCGATGGCTACACCTTC.

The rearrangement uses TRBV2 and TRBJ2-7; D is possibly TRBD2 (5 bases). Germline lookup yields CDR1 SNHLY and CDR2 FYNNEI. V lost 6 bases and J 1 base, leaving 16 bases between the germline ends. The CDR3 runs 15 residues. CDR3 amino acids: CASSPEGRISYEQYF. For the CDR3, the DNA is TGTGCCAGCAGCCCCGAAGGGAGAATTTCCTACGAGCAGTACTTC.

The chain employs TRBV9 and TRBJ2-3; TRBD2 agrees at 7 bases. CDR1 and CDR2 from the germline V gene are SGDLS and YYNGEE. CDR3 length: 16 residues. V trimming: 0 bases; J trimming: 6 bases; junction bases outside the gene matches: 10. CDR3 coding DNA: TGTGCCAGCAGCGTAGAGGCTAGCGGTGAGGGGGATACGCAGTATTTT. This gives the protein CASSVEASGEGDTQYF.

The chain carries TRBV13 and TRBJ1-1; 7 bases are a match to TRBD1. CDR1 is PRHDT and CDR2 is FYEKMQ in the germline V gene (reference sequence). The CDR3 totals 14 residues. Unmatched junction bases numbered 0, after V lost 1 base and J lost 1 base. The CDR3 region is CASSLEGANTEAFF. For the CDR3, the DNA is TGTGCCAGCAGCTTAGAGGGGGCGAACACTGAAGCTTTCTTT.

The CDR3 DNA reads as TGTGCCAGTCCGGCAGTCCCCCCGAGGGTTGGCACAGATACGCAGTATTTT. Its protein product is CASPAVPPRVGTDTQYF. The chain joins TRBV2 to TRBJ2-3, with D possibly matching TRBD2 (5 bases). This CDR3 has 17 amino acids. CDR1 SNHLY and CDR2 FYNNEI come from the germline V gene. The V end lost 9 bases, the J end lost 1 base, and 23 bases lay between the germline ends. The variable domain in full, completed from reference TRBV2 and TRBJ2-3, reads EPEVTQTPSHQVTQMGQEVILRCVPISNHLYFYWYRQILGQKVEFLVSFYNNEISEKSEIFDDQFSVERPDGSNFTLKIRSTKLEDSAMYFCASPAVPPRVGTDTQYFGPGTRLTVL.

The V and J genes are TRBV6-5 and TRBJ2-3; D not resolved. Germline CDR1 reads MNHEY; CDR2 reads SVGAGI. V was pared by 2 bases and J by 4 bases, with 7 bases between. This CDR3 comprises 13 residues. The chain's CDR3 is CASSYEKADTQYF. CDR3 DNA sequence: TGTGCCAGCAGTTACGAGAAAGCAGATACGCAGTATTTT.

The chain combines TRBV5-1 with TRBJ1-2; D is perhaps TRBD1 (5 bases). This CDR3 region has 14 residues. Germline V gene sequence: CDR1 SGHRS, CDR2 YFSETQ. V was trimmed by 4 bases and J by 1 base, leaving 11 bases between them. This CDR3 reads CASSEKGRNYGYTF. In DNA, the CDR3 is TGCGCCAGCAGCGAAAAGGGGCGTAACTATGGCTACACCTTC.